This TCR beta chain was observed in a study of blood T cells in healthy people across ages. Study-level findings and limits: A strong correlation was seen between TCR beta diversity and naive T cell percentage. Higher diversity, along with more naive CD4+ cells, distinguished long-lived donors from aged donors.

Healthy Caucasians from Russia aged 6 to 90 served as donors. It was around 10 milliliters of peripheral blood that were drawn from each donor. Next came a second PCR, run for about 7 to 11 cycles, which used a sample-barcoded 5' primer along with a J-beta primer mix. TCRdb ran MiXCR on the 5' RACE reads and lists one entry per CDR3 protein. The table lists 1.8 million or so distinct CDR3 sequences, about two fifths of them singletons, with 23% in the top ten. A word on this clonotype: Its antigen is unknown.

Input material: blood. The origin of this receptor is a human donor in good health.

This CDR3 reads CASSQDRTGISEQYF. DNA for the CDR3: TGTGCCAGCAGCCAAGACCGGACAGGGATTAGCGAGCAGTACTTC. The gene calls are TRBV4-2 and TRBJ2-4, with 8 bases identical to TRBD1. Near its end, the DNA agrees better with TRBJ2-7, so the J call may be wrong. The CDR3 length is 15 residues. The germline V gene encodes CDR1 LGHNA and CDR2 YNFKEQ.